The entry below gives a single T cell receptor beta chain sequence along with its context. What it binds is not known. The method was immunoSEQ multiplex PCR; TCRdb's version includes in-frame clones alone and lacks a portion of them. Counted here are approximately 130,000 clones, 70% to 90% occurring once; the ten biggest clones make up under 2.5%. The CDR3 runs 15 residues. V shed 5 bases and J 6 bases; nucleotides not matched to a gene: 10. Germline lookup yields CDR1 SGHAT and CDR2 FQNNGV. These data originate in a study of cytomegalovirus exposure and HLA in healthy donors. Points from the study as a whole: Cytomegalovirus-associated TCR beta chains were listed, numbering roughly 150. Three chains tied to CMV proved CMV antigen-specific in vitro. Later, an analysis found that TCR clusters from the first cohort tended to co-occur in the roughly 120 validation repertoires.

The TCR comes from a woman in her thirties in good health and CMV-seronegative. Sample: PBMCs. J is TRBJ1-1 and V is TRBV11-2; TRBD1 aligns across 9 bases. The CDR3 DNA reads TGTGCCAGCAGCCGTCCCGGGACAGGGAGCGCTGAAGCTTTCTTT. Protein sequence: CASSRPGTGSAEAFF.